These 4 T cell receptor beta chains were all obtained from the same sample, sequenced in a study of T cells in placental villitis. This was the immunoSEQ v4 assay. Only in-frame clones appear in the TCRdb table, and some are missing; sequencing was by immunoSEQ multiplex PCR. The table lists 2,500 to 4,000 clones, about 75% of them singletons. The sample was placental tissue containing maternal and fetal cells. The receptors stem from a human patient with infectious villitis; the placental T cells may come from both mother and fetus.

This chain connects TRBV21-1 to TRBJ2-1. TRBV21-1 is described as a pseudogene. The CDR3 covers 17 residues. CDR3 loop: CASSKESRPSSYNEQFF. The CDR3 region has the DNA TGTGCCAGCAGCAAAGAGAGCCGACCGAGCTCCTACAATGAGCAGTTCTTC.

In the case of this clone: Other DNA sequences in the same sample also yield this CDR3. This chain links TRBV5-5 with TRBJ2-7; no clear D. This CDR3 spans 15 amino acids. V was shortened by 2 bases and J by 7 bases, with 19 bases between the two germline ends. CDR1 is SGHKS, CDR2 YYEKEE, per germline (reference sequence). CDR3 residues: CASSLDRTDFREQYF. The CDR3 DNA is TGTGCCAGCAGCTTAGACCGGACGGATTTTAGGGAGCAGTACTTC.

The gene calls are TRBV19 and TRBJ2-2; D remains unclear. Germline V gene lookup returns CDR1 LNHDA and CDR2 SQIVND (reference sequence). This CDR3 comprises 13 residues. Trimming left V 1 base short and J 0 bases short, with 0 bases between. The DNA for the CDR3 is TGTGCCAGTAGTATAGCGAACACCGGGGAGCTGTTTTTT. Amino acids: CASSIANTGELFF.

The chain links TRBV9 to TRBJ2-5; TRBD1 agrees at 8 bases. J lost 4 bases, V lost 4 bases, and 3 bases had no gene match. The CDR3 extends over 13 amino acids. CDR1 SGDLS and CDR2 YYNGEE come from the germline V gene. The CDR3 reads CASSPGQGETQYF. The CDR3 coding sequence is TGTGCCAGCAGCCCTGGACAGGGAGAGACCCAGTACTTC.